The text below deals with one T cell receptor (beta chain). It lacks a known antigen. Base qualities are missing; no much larger clone stands one base away. At diagnosis, tumor, uninvolved tumor-adjacent lung and peripheral blood were collected and then preserved as a mix of FFPE and fresh-frozen material. Blood samples were analyzed as peripheral blood mononuclear cells for TCR repertoire profiling. This sample is drawn from a study of T cells in localized non-small cell lung cancer (dated by TCRdb to about 2020). Study-level background: Comparing tumors with uninvolved tumor-adjacent lungs, the study looked at the T cell repertoires of roughly 250 patients with early-stage NSCLC. The cohort comprised 200 to 300 treatment-naïve NSCLC patients with resected, localized lung tumors. The mean age of the NSCLC patients was about 62 years, with 130 or so men and around 110 women.

The immunoSEQ Assay was used to sequence TCR beta CDR3 regions from DNA. On the study's bioinformatics: T cell density was computed as TCR beta template counts normalized to usable DNA estimated by amplifying housekeeping genes. Richness was estimated with the preseqR package, extrapolating to 400,000 templates for PBMC samples and 120,000 templates for tissue samples. Clonality was defined by subtracting Pielou's evenness from one. Tissue-enriched TCRs were identified through differential abundance testing performed on productive amino-acid clonotypes, with a minimum total count of 5 and an alpha of 0.1. The Jaccard Index and the Morisita Overlap Index were used to measure repertoire overlap between compartments. TCR beta CDR3s were clustered by GLIPH together with public tetramer-defined viral CDR3s, and at least three viral sequences plus V-gene enrichment were required for viral motifs. As stored in TCRdb, this immuneACCESS dataset retains in-frame rearrangements with V and J assigned. A fraction of the clones does not appear; measured against another copy, unresolved V genes explain less than half of the discrepancy, and the remainder lacks a known reason. V and J calls and clone size are copied from that table; D and trimming were computed from the DNA. This sample is represented by 8,500 to 13,000 clones; 70% to 90% of them were singletons. Over 7.5% of the sample comes from the top ten.

Overall study results and their limits: Since the design was exploratory, TCR variables were selected using unadjusted p-values with no false-discovery rate correction. The highest T cell clonality was observed in uninvolved tumor-adjacent lung, where clonality exceeded that of tumor, suggesting that antigenic responses were more focused in uninvolved tumor-adjacent lung. Because multi-region tumor sequencing was not performed, intratumor heterogeneity could not be ruled out. Higher blood T cell density associated with longer overall survival, while higher adjacent-lung clonality associated with shorter survival. Of the top 100 tumor clones, a median of 57 were detected in paired uninvolved adjacent lung; under 35 were also among that lung's top 100.

CDR1 and CDR2 are read off the germline V gene (reference sequence) as MNHEY and SMNVEV. The cysteine opens and the phenylalanine closes a CDR3 of 19 amino acids. Only the CDR3 DNA stays, 57 bases, in frame from base 1. The V end gives up 5 bases and the J end 3 bases, leaving 17 bases in the junction not matched to a gene. The specimen was peripheral blood, collected before any cancer treatment. The V gene is TRBV27 and the J gene is TRBJ2-1, with 9 bases matching TRBD1. This clonotype was obtained from a male donor older than 55 with stage III lung adenocarcinoma. CDR3 region: CASSQTGGFGTGYYNEQFF. The DNA sequence is given as TGTGCCAGCAGTCAAACTGGGGGATTCGGGACAGGGTACTACAATGAGCAGTTCTTC.